This entry lists 15 T cell receptor beta chains sequenced from one sample in a study of pediatric ulcerative colitis. Sequencing used immunoSEQ multiplex PCR; TCRdb keeps in-frame clones, though not all of them. In the table there are about 60,000 clones, around 87% of which are singletons. Sequenced sample: blood. All receptors derive from a boy between 5 and 17 years old who was a control in a study of pediatric ulcerative colitis.

The J gene is TRBJ1-1, the V gene TRBV21-1; the listed D gene, TRBD1, was not tested against the DNA. TRBV21-1 is a listed pseudogene. This CDR3 is built from 19 residues. In DNA, the CDR3 is TGTGCCAGCAGCAAAGCACAAGACAGGCGGACCCACTCGAACACTGAAGCTTTCTTT. As protein: CASSKAQDRRTHSNTEAFF.

The rearrangement links TRBV30 to TRBJ1-5; no definite D call. Trimming left V 2 bases short and J 5 bases short, with 13 bases between. The CDR3 is made up of 14 amino acids. Germline assignment: CDR1 GTSNPN and CDR2 SVGIG (reference sequence). The CDR3 loop reads CAWSTVLKDQPQHF. The DNA of the CDR3 is TGTGCCTGGAGTACAGTCCTAAAAGATCAGCCCCAGCATTTT. Based on the CDR3 plus reference TRBV30 and TRBJ1-5, the full variable domain is SQTIHQWPATLVQPVGSPLSLECTVEGTSNPNLYWYRQAAGRGLQLLFYSVGIGQISSEVPQNLSASRPQDRQFILSSKKLLLSDSGFYLCAWSTVLKDQPQHFGDGTRLSIL.

The genes are TRBV21-1 and TRBJ2-1; the DNA was not compared with TRBD1, the D call given in the table. TRBV21-1 is listed as a pseudogene. This CDR3 spans 16 amino acids. The CDR3 loop reads CASSKLGGGGYNEQFF. The CDR3 DNA sequence: TGTGCCAGCAGCAAATTAGGGGGCGGCGGGTACAATGAGCAGTTCTTC.

V and J are TRBV6-6 and TRBJ1-1; no definite D call. The CDR3 spans 11 residues. Trimming left V 3 bases short and J 4 bases short, with 3 bases between. Germline CDR1 is MNHNY and CDR2 is SVGAGI (reference sequence). CDR3 nucleotides: TGTGCCAGCAGTTATGGCACTGAAGCTTTCTTT. Residues: CASSYGTEAFF.

The genes are TRBV7-2 and TRBJ2-7; TRBD1 matches at 10 bases. CDR1 and CDR2 from the germline V gene are SGHTA and FQGNSA. The CDR3 consists of 14 residues. The trim removed 5 bases at V and 6 bases at J, leaving 7 bases unmatched. CDR3 region: CASSHGTGEGEQYF. CDR3 DNA: TGTGCCAGCAGCCATGGGACAGGGGAGGGCGAGCAGTACTTC.

The J gene is TRBJ1-2, the V gene TRBV7-2, with D unresolved. This CDR3 is built from 15 residues. Trimming cost V 5 bases and J 2 bases, with 15 bases left between them. Germline V CDR1 and CDR2: SGHTA, FQGNSA. CDR3 region: CASSRRPEENYGYTF. The CDR3 DNA sequence: TGTGCCAGCAGCCGGCGGCCAGAGGAAAACTATGGCTACACCTTC.

The chain uses TRBV11-1 and TRBJ2-7; tentative D call: TRBD1 (6 bases). CDR1 and CDR2 from the germline V gene are SGHAT and FQDESV (reference sequence). V was trimmed by 5 bases and J by 1 base, leaving 18 bases between them. The CDR3 is 16 residues long. The CDR3 region is CASSVETGDISYEQYF. CDR3 coding DNA: TGTGCCAGCAGCGTAGAGACAGGAGACATATCCTACGAGCAGTACTTC.

The genes are TRBV4-1 and TRBJ1-4; tentatively, D is TRBD1 (6 bases). Germline CDR1 and CDR2: MGHRA and YSYEKL. This CDR3 has 14 residues. Trimming shortened V by 7 bases and J by 8 bases, and 17 bases separated the two germline ends. The CDR3 nucleotides are TGCGCCAGCACGGACAGCAACCTTTCCGAAAAACTGTTTTTT. Protein product: CASTDSNLSEKLFF.

CDR3 protein: CASSQDSANTEAFF. CDR3 DNA: TGCGCCAGCAGCCAAGACAGTGCGAACACTGAAGCTTTCTTT. The chain has TRBV4-3 and TRBJ1-1; no definite D call. Germline-derived CDR1 and CDR2 are LGHNA and YSLEER. V shed 0 bases and J shed 1 base, with 6 bases lying between them. The CDR3 totals 14 residues.

The gene calls are TRBV4-3 and TRBJ1-6; D is undetermined. Trimming left V 4 bases short and J 3 bases short, with 13 bases between. The CDR3 is made up of 16 amino acids. Germline CDR1 is LGHNA and CDR2 is YSLEER. CDR3 bases: TGCGCCAGCAGCCCGCAAGCCAGCATCTATAATTCACCCCTCCACTTT. It translates to CASSPQASIYNSPLHF.

V gene TRBV29-1 combines with J gene TRBJ1-1; 8 bases match TRBD1. The V gene end was trimmed by 6 bases and the J gene end by 4 bases; junction bases not matched to a gene: 13. CDR3 length: 15 amino acids. Per germline, CDR1 SQVTM and CDR2 ANQGSEA. The CDR3 reads CSVPTPGTGATEAFF. CDR3 nucleotides: TGCAGCGTACCCACCCCCGGGACAGGAGCCACTGAAGCTTTCTTT.

V usage is TRBV19 and J usage is TRBJ2-1; D uncertain. CDR3 length: 13 residues. From germline, CDR1 is LNHDA and CDR2 SQIVND (reference sequence). V lost 6 bases and J 4 bases, leaving 10 bases between the germline ends. The CDR3 spells CASRVSVYNEQFF. CDR3 nucleotides: TGTGCCAGTAGGGTTTCTGTTTACAATGAGCAGTTCTTC.

J is TRBJ2-1 and V is TRBV7-9; D not resolved. Trimming shortened V by 4 bases and J by 8 bases, and 9 bases separated the two germline ends. Per the germline V gene, CDR1 is SEHNR and CDR2 is FQNEAQ (reference sequence). The CDR3 spans 12 residues. CDR3 sequence: CASSYKGDEQFF. The CDR3 region has the DNA TGTGCCAGCAGCTACAAGGGCGATGAGCAGTTCTTC.

The chain has TRBV2 and TRBJ2-3; 7 bases fit TRBD2. V shed 8 bases, J shed 1 base, and the junction held 0 bases outside the gene matches. The CDR3 has 12 amino acids. CDR1 is SNHLY and CDR2 is FYNNEI in the germline V gene. DNA for the CDR3: TGTGCCAGCGGGGGGGGCACAGATACGCAGTATTTT. Encoded protein: CASGGGTDTQYF.

The chain joins TRBV19 to TRBJ2-5; D is undetermined. Germline CDR1 is LNHDA and CDR2 is SQIVND (reference sequence). CDR3 length: 11 residues. The V and J ends lost 3 bases and 4 bases respectively, with 3 bases between them. The CDR3 sequence: CASSISETQYF. In DNA form, the CDR3 reads TGTGCCAGTAGTATTTCAGAGACCCAGTACTTC. Filled out from reference TRBV19 and TRBJ2-5, the complete variable domain reads DGGITQSPKYLFRKEGQNVTLSCEQNLNHDAMYWYRQDPGQGLRLIYYSQIVNDFQKGDIAEGYSVSREKKESFPLTVTSAQKNPTAFYLCASSISETQYFGPGTRLLVL.